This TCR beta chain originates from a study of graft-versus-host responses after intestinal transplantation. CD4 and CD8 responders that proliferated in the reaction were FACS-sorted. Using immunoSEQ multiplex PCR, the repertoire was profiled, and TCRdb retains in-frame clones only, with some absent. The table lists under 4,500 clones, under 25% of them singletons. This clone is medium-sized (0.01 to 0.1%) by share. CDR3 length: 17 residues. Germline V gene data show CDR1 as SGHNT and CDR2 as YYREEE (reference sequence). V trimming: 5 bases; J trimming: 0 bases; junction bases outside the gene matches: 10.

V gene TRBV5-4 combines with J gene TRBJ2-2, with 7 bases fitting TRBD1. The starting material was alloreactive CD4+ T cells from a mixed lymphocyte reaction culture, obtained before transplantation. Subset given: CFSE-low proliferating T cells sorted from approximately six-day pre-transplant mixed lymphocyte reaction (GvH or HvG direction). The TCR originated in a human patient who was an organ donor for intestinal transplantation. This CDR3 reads CASRAGTVRPNTGELFF. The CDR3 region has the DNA TGTGCCAGCAGGGCCGGGACAGTCCGACCGAACACCGGGGAGCTGTTTTTT. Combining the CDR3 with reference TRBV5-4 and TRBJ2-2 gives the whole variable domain ETGVTQSPTHLIKTRGQQVTLRCSSQSGHNTVSWYQQALGQGPQFIFQYYREEENGRGNFPPRFSGLQFPNYSSELNVNALELDDSALYLCASRAGTVRPNTGELFFGEGSRLTVL.